These T cell receptor beta chains were read from a single sample in a study of patients and donors after allogeneic stem cell transplantation. TCRdb reprocessed the RT-PCR reads via MiXCR and lists one record per CDR3 protein. The sample carries about 40,000 distinct CDR3 sequences, 25% to 35% recorded once. Material: blood, either unsorted or a sorted T cell fraction (not recorded which). The source is a human donor who was either an allogeneic HSCT recipient or a stem cell or donor lymphocyte infusion donor (not recorded which). It is not recorded whose cells these are; they may come from a transplant donor. Both conserved end residues are part of each CDR3. Fields, in order: V gene, D gene, clone size, J gene, CDR3 protein, CDR3 DNA. The D gene is left open where the match is weak. Size tells how often a clone was seen (once, few, many) or the class of an expanded clone, and some rows leave it out.

TRBV20-1,-,many,TRBJ1-2,CSVDYGYTF,TGCAGTGTCGACTATGGCTACACCTTC
TRBV6-5,-,few,TRBJ1-4,CASSYPRVATNEKLFF,TGTGCCAGCAGTTATCCCAGGGTTGCAACTAATGAAAAACTGTTTTTT
TRBV27,-,-,TRBJ2-7,CASSTRAGYEQYF,TGTGCCAGCAGTACCCGGGCCGGTTACGAGCAGTACTTC
TRBV20-1,-,few,TRBJ1-5,CSARGVWGNQPQHF,TGCAGTGCTAGAGGAGTTTGGGGGAATCAGCCCCAGCATTTT
TRBV5-1,TRBD2,-,TRBJ2-7,CASSGPLAGPYEQYF,TGCGCCAGCAGCGGGCCGCTAGCGGGCCCCTACGAGCAGTACTTC
TRBV6-5,-,-,TRBJ2-7,CASSYATWTARAQYF,TGTGCCAGCAGTTACGCAACTTGGACAGCTCGAGCGCAGTACTTC
TRBV4-3,TRBD2,-,TRBJ2-3,CASSQDRLAGYTDTQYF,TGCGCCAGCAGCCAAGATAGGCTAGCGGGATACACAGATACGCAGTATTTT
TRBV6-4,TRBD1,many,TRBJ1-5,CANTGGGANGNQPQHF,TGTGCCAACACCGGAGGGGGCGCGAACGGCAATCAGCCCCAGCATTTT
TRBV27,-,-,TRBJ2-7,CASSLHSSYEQYF,TGTGCCAGCAGTTTACACAGCTCCTACGAGCAGTACTTC
TRBV6-1,-,many,TRBJ2-3,CASILGSTDTQYF,TGTGCCAGCATCCTAGGATCGACAGATACGCAGTATTTT
TRBV5-1,-,-,TRBJ1-6,CASSLGRQTWNSPLHF,TGCGCCAGCAGCTTGGGCAGACAAACTTGGAATTCACCCCTCCACTTT
TRBV6-6,-,few,TRBJ2-2,CAAQGIENTGELFF,TGTGCCGCACAGGGTATTGAGAACACCGGGGAGCTGTTTTTT
TRBV28,-,-,TRBJ1-6,CAIRITIKGERNSPLHF,TGTGCCATCCGAATAACCATTAAAGGGGAACGGAATTCACCCCTCCACTTT
TRBV29-1,-,many,TRBJ1-1,CSVPCWQGCTEAFF,TGCAGCGTTCCCTGTTGGCAGGGGTGCACTGAAGCTTTCTTT
TRBV12-3/TRBV12-4,-,-,TRBJ1-1,CASSLFAGRGSTEAFF,TGTGCCAGCAGTTTATTCGCCGGGAGGGGAAGCACTGAAGCTTTCTTT
TRBV6-5,-,-,TRBJ2-7,CASSITGLVESYEQYF,TGTGCCAGCAGCATCACGGGACTTGTGGAATCCTACGAGCAGTACTTC
TRBV6-2/TRBV6-3,-,few,TRBJ1-1,CASSFVNTEAFF,TGTGCCAGCAGTTTTGTCAACACTGAAGCTTTCTTT
TRBV3-1,TRBD1,few,TRBJ1-5,CASRGTGAQHF,TGTGCCAGCAGAGGGACAGGGGCCCAGCATTTT
TRBV28,TRBD1,-,TRBJ1-2,CASSFRVTGGAGYTF,TGTGCCAGCAGTTTTCGGGTTACAGGGGGCGCTGGCTACACCTTC
TRBV29-1,-,-,TRBJ1-5,CSVVSGNSNQPQHF,TGCAGCGTTGTTTCTGGAAATAGCAATCAGCCCCAGCATTTT
TRBV18,TRBD2,-,TRBJ2-7,CASSPTSGSYEQYF,TGTGCCAGCTCACCAACCAGCGGGAGCTACGAGCAGTACTTC
TRBV29-1,-,many,TRBJ1-1,CSVEVAGAPGTEAFF,TGCAGCGTTGAAGTGGCGGGGGCGCCGGGCACTGAAGCTTTCTTT
TRBV11-2,-,-,TRBJ1-6,CASSFHDRGLVALHF,TGTGCCAGCAGCTTTCACGATCGGGGTCTGGTAGCCCTCCACTTT
TRBV7-2,-,many,TRBJ1-2,CASSLKTNYGYTF,TGTGCCAGCAGCTTAAAAACTAACTATGGCTACACCTTC
TRBV5-5,-,-,TRBJ2-7,CASSLWGADYEQYF,TGTGCCAGCAGCCTCTGGGGGGCGGACTACGAGCAGTACTTC
TRBV4-2,-,many,TRBJ1-5,CASSQDPSGNSNQPQHF,TGTGCCAGCAGCCAAGATCCATCAGGCAATAGCAATCAGCCCCAGCATTTT
TRBV20-1,-,-,TRBJ2-4,CSASDAGDIQYF,TGCAGTGCAAGTGACGCCGGGGACATTCAGTACTTC
TRBV14,TRBD2,-,TRBJ2-5,CASSQMGRGQETQYF,TGTGCCAGCAGCCAGATGGGGAGGGGACAAGAGACCCAGTACTTC
TRBV28,-,-,TRBJ1-3,CASSLGFSGNTIYF,TGTGCCAGCAGTTTAGGGTTCTCTGGAAACACCATATATTTT
TRBV25-1,TRBD2,-,TRBJ2-3,CASSEYGSGRATDTQYF,TGTGCCAGCAGTGAATATGGTAGCGGGAGGGCCACAGATACGCAGTATTTT
TRBV19,-,few,TRBJ1-5,CASNQYSNQPQHF,TGTGCCAGTAATCAATATAGCAATCAGCCCCAGCATTTT
TRBV5-1,TRBD2,-,TRBJ2-7,CASSFIGLVSYEQYF,TGCGCCAGCAGCTTTATTGGACTAGTCTCCTACGAGCAGTACTTC
TRBV10-3,-,-,TRBJ1-1,CAISAPGQSRADTEAFF,TGTGCCATCAGTGCCCCCGGACAGTCGAGGGCGGACACTGAAGCTTTCTTT
TRBV25-1,-,many,TRBJ1-1,CASSEYNRMNTEAFF,TGTGCCAGCAGTGAATATAACAGAATGAACACTGAAGCTTTCTTT
TRBV20-1,-,-,TRBJ1-4,CSARQVPTNEKLFF,TGCAGTGCTCGGCAGGTCCCAACTAATGAAAAACTGTTTTTT
TRBV9,TRBD2,-,TRBJ2-2,CASSARTSGAPNTGELFF,TGTGCCAGCAGCGCCCGGACTAGCGGAGCCCCGAACACCGGGGAGCTGTTTTTT
TRBV7-3,TRBD1,few,TRBJ2-7,CASSLRGTVPTKQYF,TGTGCCAGCAGCTTAAGGGGGACAGTTCCTACGAAGCAGTACTTC
TRBV20-1,-,many,TRBJ1-5,CSASGRRGPQHF,TGCAGTGCTAGTGGAAGACGAGGGCCCCAGCATTTT
TRBV10-3,-,-,TRBJ2-5,CAISPPGHQQETQYF,TGTGCCATCTCTCCCCCGGGACACCAGCAAGAGACCCAGTACTTC
TRBV6-5,-,-,TRBJ2-4,CASSYSGQAKNIQYF,TGTGCCAGCAGTTACTCGGGGCAGGCCAAAAACATTCAGTACTTC
TRBV29-1,-,-,TRBJ2-5,CSVGLAGKTQYF,TGCAGCGTTGGGCTAGCCGGAAAGACCCAGTACTTC
TRBV7-7,-,-,TRBJ2-2,CASRPSATGELFF,TGTGCTAGCAGACCAAGCGCCACCGGGGAGCTGTTTTTT
TRBV7-3,-,few,TRBJ2-1,CASSLISYNEQFF,TGTGCCAGCAGCTTAATATCCTACAATGAGCAGTTCTTC
TRBV12-3/TRBV12-4,-,-,TRBJ2-7,CASSFLRVYEQYF,TGTGCCAGCAGTTTTCTCAGGGTCTACGAGCAGTACTTC
TRBV7-3,TRBD2,few,TRBJ2-1,CASSLIRPGLAGKNNEQFF,TGTGCCAGCAGCTTAATCCGACCGGGACTAGCGGGAAAAAACAATGAGCAGTTCTTC
TRBV19,-,large,TRBJ1-5,CASSWDRNQPQHF,TGTGCCAGTAGTTGGGACCGGAATCAGCCCCAGCATTTT
TRBV29-1,TRBD1,few,TRBJ2-5,CSVEGGIPNRGQETQYF,TGCAGCGTTGAAGGAGGCATACCTAACAGGGGCCAAGAGACCCAGTACTTC
TRBV5-4,TRBD1,-,TRBJ1-2,CASSTGQAGYTF,TGTGCCAGCAGCACCGGACAGGCAGGCTACACCTTC
TRBV7-9,-,-,TRBJ1-1,CASSLNWPNTEAFF,TGTGCCAGCAGCTTAAACTGGCCAAACACTGAAGCTTTCTTT
TRBV29-1,-,few,TRBJ1-1,CSVEVKGMNTEAFF,TGCAGCGTTGAAGTCAAGGGGATGAACACTGAAGCTTTCTTT
TRBV12-3/TRBV12-4,-,few,TRBJ2-4,CASSLALRGIQYF,TGTGCCAGCAGTTTAGCGCTTAGGGGCATTCAGTACTTC
TRBV4-3,TRBD2,-,TRBJ2-5,CASSQAVLGLAGSQETQYF,TGCGCCAGCAGCCAAGCGGTCTTAGGACTAGCGGGGAGCCAAGAGACCCAGTACTTC
TRBV12-3/TRBV12-4,-,-,TRBJ2-3,CASSLRGAGTDTQYF,TGTGCCAGCAGTTTAAGGGGCGCAGGCACAGATACGCAGTATTTT